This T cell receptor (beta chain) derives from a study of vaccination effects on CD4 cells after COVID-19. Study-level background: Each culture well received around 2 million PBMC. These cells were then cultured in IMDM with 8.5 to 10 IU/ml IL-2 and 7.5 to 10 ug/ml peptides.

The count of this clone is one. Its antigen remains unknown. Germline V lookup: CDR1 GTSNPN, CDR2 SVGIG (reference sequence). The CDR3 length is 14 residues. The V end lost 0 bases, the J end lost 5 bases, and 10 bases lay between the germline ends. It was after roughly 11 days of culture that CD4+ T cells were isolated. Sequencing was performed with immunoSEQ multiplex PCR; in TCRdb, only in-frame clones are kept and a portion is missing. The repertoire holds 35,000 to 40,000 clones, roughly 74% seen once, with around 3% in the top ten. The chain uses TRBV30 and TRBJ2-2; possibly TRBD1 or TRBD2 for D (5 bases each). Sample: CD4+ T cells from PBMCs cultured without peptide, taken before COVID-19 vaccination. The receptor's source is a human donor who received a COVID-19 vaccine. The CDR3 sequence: CAWSVGTSTGELFF. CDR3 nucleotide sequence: TGTGCCTGGAGTGTAGGGACCTCAACCGGGGAGCTGTTTTTT.